Listed below are T cell receptor beta chains from one sample, sequenced in a study. From the 5' RACE reads, TCRdb called clonotypes with MiXCR, one entry per CDR3 protein. The sample has 35,000 to 50,000 distinct CDR3 sequences, approximately 31% seen once; the top ten hold under 5%. The sequencing input was tumor-infiltrating memory CD4+ T cells sorted from the breast tumor. The receptor set was obtained from a female donor with breast cancer. Each CDR3 is given with its conserved first and last residue. The order of the fields is clone size, CDR3 length, J gene, D gene, V gene, CDR3 protein, CDR3 DNA. A D gene is named only where the DNA matches it firmly. The size of a clone is reported for some rows only, either as once, few or many, or as a class for expanded clones.

clone_size: .; cdr3_length: 13; j_call: TRBJ1-1; d_call: .; v_call: TRBV28; cdr3_aa: CASGEGHYTEAFF; cdr3_nt: TGTGCCAGCGGTGAGGGGCACTACACTGAAGCTTTCTTT
clone_size: once; cdr3_length: 13; j_call: TRBJ1-1; d_call: .; v_call: TRBV7-3; cdr3_aa: CASSLTSMTEAFF; cdr3_nt: TGTGCCAGCAGCTTAACGTCAATGACTGAAGCTTTCTTT
clone_size: .; cdr3_length: 17; j_call: TRBJ2-1; d_call: TRBD2; v_call: TRBV2; cdr3_aa: CASSESPGTSGYNEQFF; cdr3_nt: TGTGCCAGCAGTGAATCCCCCGGGACTAGCGGTTACAATGAGCAGTTCTTC
clone_size: few; cdr3_length: 15; j_call: TRBJ1-1; d_call: TRBD1; v_call: TRBV6-5; cdr3_aa: CASSGTGGEDTEAFF; cdr3_nt: TGTGCCAGCAGTGGGACAGGGGGTGAGGACACTGAAGCTTTCTTT
clone_size: .; cdr3_length: 16; j_call: TRBJ2-2; d_call: TRBD2; v_call: TRBV2; cdr3_aa: CASSEGLAANTGELFF; cdr3_nt: TGTGCCAGCAGTGAAGGACTAGCAGCGAACACCGGGGAGCTGTTTTTT
clone_size: .; cdr3_length: 16; j_call: TRBJ1-5; d_call: .; v_call: TRBV7-2; cdr3_aa: CASSLSGRLSNQPQHF; cdr3_nt: TGTGCCAGCAGCTTATCTGGTCGCCTAAGCAATCAGCCCCAGCATTTT
clone_size: few; cdr3_length: 16; j_call: TRBJ2-1; d_call: TRBD2; v_call: TRBV18; cdr3_aa: CASSDTLAGDPNEQFF; cdr3_nt: TGTGCCAGCTCAGATACCCTAGCGGGAGATCCAAATGAGCAGTTCTTC
clone_size: few; cdr3_length: 14; j_call: TRBJ2-3; d_call: .; v_call: TRBV6-2/TRBV6-3; cdr3_aa: CASSWGAKEDTQYF; cdr3_nt: TGTGCCAGCAGTTGGGGGGCAAAGGAAGATACGCAGTATTTT
clone_size: .; cdr3_length: 14; j_call: TRBJ2-7; d_call: .; v_call: TRBV20-1; cdr3_aa: CSARDPPSSCEQYF; cdr3_nt: TGCAGTGCTAGAGATCCTCCGTCCTCCTGCGAGCAGTACTTC
clone_size: .; cdr3_length: 14; j_call: TRBJ1-2; d_call: .; v_call: TRBV29-1; cdr3_aa: CSVHTGTSNYGYTF; cdr3_nt: TGCAGCGTCCATACCGGGACATCTAACTATGGCTACACCTTC
clone_size: medium-sized; cdr3_length: 12; j_call: TRBJ2-5; d_call: .; v_call: TRBV4-2; cdr3_aa: CASSRRAETQYF; cdr3_nt: TGTGCCAGCAGCAGAAGGGCAGAGACCCAGTACTTC
clone_size: .; cdr3_length: 15; j_call: TRBJ1-1; d_call: .; v_call: TRBV6-1; cdr3_aa: CASSENQGLGTEAFF; cdr3_nt: TGTGCCAGCAGTGAAAACCAGGGATTGGGCACTGAAGCTTTCTTT
clone_size: .; cdr3_length: 15; j_call: TRBJ2-6; d_call: .; v_call: TRBV28; cdr3_aa: CASTSPRVGANVLTF; cdr3_nt: TGTGCCAGCACCTCCCCTAGGGTTGGGGCCAACGTCCTGACTTTC
clone_size: .; cdr3_length: 18; j_call: TRBJ2-1; d_call: .; v_call: TRBV6-2/TRBV6-3; cdr3_aa: CASSYSRRLKTRYNEQFF; cdr3_nt: TGTGCCAGCAGTTACTCTCGACGACTCAAGACACGATACAATGAGCAGTTCTTC
clone_size: few; cdr3_length: 15; j_call: TRBJ1-2; d_call: TRBD1; v_call: TRBV4-1; cdr3_aa: CASSQASGTGDGYTF; cdr3_nt: TGCGCCAGCAGCCAAGCGTCAGGGACAGGGGATGGCTACACCTTC
clone_size: few; cdr3_length: 16; j_call: TRBJ2-3; d_call: TRBD2; v_call: TRBV4-1; cdr3_aa: CASSQGWTSGSALKYF; cdr3_nt: TGCGCCAGCAGCCAGGGATGGACTAGCGGGAGTGCACTCAAGTATTTT
clone_size: .; cdr3_length: 14; j_call: TRBJ2-2; d_call: .; v_call: TRBV24-1; cdr3_aa: CATSDPRNTGELFF; cdr3_nt: TGTGCCACCAGTGATCCTAGGAACACCGGGGAGCTGTTTTTT
clone_size: many; cdr3_length: 14; j_call: TRBJ2-5; d_call: .; v_call: TRBV20-1; cdr3_aa: CSASGPGLQETQYF; cdr3_nt: TGCAGTGCTAGTGGCCCGGGACTGCAAGAGACCCAGTACTTC
clone_size: few; cdr3_length: 13; j_call: TRBJ1-3; d_call: .; v_call: TRBV5-6; cdr3_aa: CASSTGQGNTIYF; cdr3_nt: TGTGCCAGCAGCACCGGCCAGGGAAACACCATATATTTT
clone_size: .; cdr3_length: 15; j_call: TRBJ2-3; d_call: .; v_call: TRBV18; cdr3_aa: CASSPWDTVTDTQYF; cdr3_nt: TGTGCCAGCTCACCGTGGGACACCGTCACAGATACGCAGTATTTT
clone_size: .; cdr3_length: 12; j_call: TRBJ2-7; d_call: .; v_call: TRBV27; cdr3_aa: CASSPTGPEQYF; cdr3_nt: TGTGCCAGCAGTCCCACAGGGCCCGAGCAGTACTTC
clone_size: few; cdr3_length: 15; j_call: TRBJ1-2; d_call: .; v_call: TRBV6-5; cdr3_aa: CASSEWGGRSYGYTF; cdr3_nt: TGTGCCAGCAGTGAATGGGGGGGGCGTTCCTATGGCTACACCTTC
clone_size: .; cdr3_length: 14; j_call: TRBJ2-3; d_call: .; v_call: TRBV27; cdr3_aa: CASRSRRLTDTQYF; cdr3_nt: TGTGCCAGCAGGTCCAGGCGACTAACAGATACGCAGTATTTT
clone_size: .; cdr3_length: 11; j_call: TRBJ2-5; d_call: .; v_call: TRBV20-1; cdr3_aa: CSGDAQETQYF; cdr3_nt: TGCAGTGGGGACGCCCAAGAGACCCAGTACTTC
clone_size: many; cdr3_length: 16; j_call: TRBJ2-1; d_call: .; v_call: TRBV4-3; cdr3_aa: CASSQGMGLPYNEQFF; cdr3_nt: TGCGCCAGCAGCCAGGGTATGGGGCTCCCCTACAATGAGCAGTTCTTC
clone_size: few; cdr3_length: 13; j_call: TRBJ2-1; d_call: TRBD2; v_call: TRBV20-1; cdr3_aa: CSAGGGLLNEQFF; cdr3_nt: TGCAGTGCCGGGGGGGGATTGTTGAATGAGCAGTTCTTC
clone_size: few; cdr3_length: 20; j_call: TRBJ1-1; d_call: TRBD1; v_call: TRBV7-3; cdr3_aa: CASSSSGLGQGVLRGGEAFF; cdr3_nt: TGTGCCAGCAGCTCTTCGGGCCTGGGACAGGGAGTGTTGCGGGGTGGTGAAGCTTTCTTT
clone_size: .; cdr3_length: 12; j_call: TRBJ2-3; d_call: .; v_call: TRBV10-3; cdr3_aa: CAVSESHDRRIF; cdr3_nt: TGTGCCGTCAGTGAGTCGCATGACAGGAGAATATTT
clone_size: .; cdr3_length: 12; j_call: TRBJ1-6; d_call: .; v_call: TRBV6-5; cdr3_aa: CASSYREVPLHF; cdr3_nt: TGTGCCAGCAGTTACAGGGAAGTACCCCTCCACTTT
clone_size: many; cdr3_length: 14; j_call: TRBJ1-1; d_call: .; v_call: TRBV29-1; cdr3_aa: CSTHLRPRDTEAFF; cdr3_nt: TGCAGCACCCATCTGAGGCCACGGGACACTGAAGCTTTCTTT
clone_size: .; cdr3_length: 14; j_call: TRBJ1-2; d_call: TRBD1; v_call: TRBV19; cdr3_aa: CASSMDRVAGGYTF; cdr3_nt: TGTGCCAGTAGTATGGACAGGGTGGCAGGTGGCTACACCTTC
clone_size: few; cdr3_length: 16; j_call: TRBJ2-1; d_call: TRBD2; v_call: TRBV9; cdr3_aa: CASSAGRGAPWNEQFF; cdr3_nt: TGTGCCAGCAGCGCAGGGCGGGGGGCCCCCTGGAATGAGCAGTTCTTC
clone_size: .; cdr3_length: 13; j_call: TRBJ2-7; d_call: .; v_call: TRBV4-3; cdr3_aa: CASSQGLTREQYF; cdr3_nt: TGCGCCAGCAGCCAAGGACTGACAAGAGAGCAGTACTTC
clone_size: few; cdr3_length: 14; j_call: TRBJ2-2; d_call: .; v_call: TRBV4-1; cdr3_aa: CASSAPVSTGELFF; cdr3_nt: TGCGCCAGCAGCGCACCCGTGTCGACCGGGGAGCTGTTTTTT
clone_size: .; cdr3_length: 14; j_call: TRBJ2-1; d_call: TRBD1; v_call: TRBV9; cdr3_aa: CASSPSGQYNEQFF; cdr3_nt: TGTGCCAGCAGCCCTTCGGGACAGTACAATGAGCAGTTCTTC
clone_size: many; cdr3_length: 13; j_call: TRBJ1-1; d_call: TRBD1; v_call: TRBV12-3/TRBV12-4; cdr3_aa: CASNRQGNTEAFF; cdr3_nt: TGTGCCAGCAACCGACAGGGGAACACTGAAGCTTTCTTT
clone_size: .; cdr3_length: 14; j_call: TRBJ2-1; d_call: TRBD2; v_call: TRBV12-3/TRBV12-4; cdr3_aa: CTSTTSGTYNEQFF; cdr3_nt: TGTACCAGCACTACTAGCGGGACGTACAATGAGCAGTTCTTC
clone_size: few; cdr3_length: 14; j_call: TRBJ2-1; d_call: .; v_call: TRBV28; cdr3_aa: CASSLLEGHNEQFF; cdr3_nt: TGTGCCAGCAGTTTATTAGAGGGCCACAATGAGCAGTTCTTC
clone_size: .; cdr3_length: 15; j_call: TRBJ2-4; d_call: TRBD2; v_call: TRBV20-1; cdr3_aa: CSARTSGGGKNIQYF; cdr3_nt: TGCAGTGCGCGGACTAGCGGGGGGGGCAAAAACATTCAGTACTTC
clone_size: .; cdr3_length: 15; j_call: TRBJ2-3; d_call: TRBD2; v_call: TRBV12-3/TRBV12-4; cdr3_aa: CASRVGGAGTDTQYF; cdr3_nt: TGTGCCAGCAGAGTCGGGGGGGCAGGCACAGATACGCAGTATTTT